These 27 T cell receptor beta chains came from one sample sequenced in a study of T cell repertoires in cytomegalovirus infection. These receptors lack a known antigen. TCRdb passed the reads through MiXCR, listing each CDR3 protein once. The sample has about 890,000 distinct CDR3 sequences, roughly 31% seen once; the top ten hold around an eighth. This material consisted of cultured CD8+ T cells from PBMCs, taken from culture after CMV antigen stimulation. The source of these receptors is a human donor in good health (CMV status not recorded). Some clones in this sample may be carry-over from other donors' samples.

The CDR3 is CASSPDRLAEKLFF. The CDR3 nucleotides read TGTGCCAGCAGTCCCGACAGGCTCGCTGAAAAACTGTTTTTT. The chain uses TRBV12-3 or TRBV12-4 and TRBJ1-4; D is possibly TRBD1 (6 bases). Deletions cut 5 bases from V and 7 bases from J, with 14 bases between. CDR3 length: 14 amino acids.

The chain recombines TRBV19 with TRBJ2-5; D remains unclear. CDR3 length: 17 residues. The germline V gene encodes CDR1 LNHDA and CDR2 SQIVND (reference sequence). With 0 bases removed from V and 5 bases from J, the gap between germline ends came to 19 bases. The CDR3 is CASSIDLSVGGRETQYF. CDR3 in DNA: TGTGCCAGTAGTATAGATCTATCGGTCGGCGGACGGGAGACCCAGTACTTC.

This clonotype was seen a handful of times. The CDR3 loop is CASNFGTAAEKLFF. The DNA for the CDR3 is TGTGCCAGTAATTTCGGGACGGCAGCCGAAAAACTGTTTTTT. This chain uses TRBV19 with TRBJ1-4; TRBD1 is a possible D gene (5 bases). The germline CDR1 and CDR2 sequences are LNHDA and SQIVND (reference sequence). CDR3 length: 14 amino acids. The ends were cut back, 7 bases at V and 8 bases at J, with 17 bases in the middle.

The chain carries TRBV27 and TRBJ2-7; TRBD2 agrees at 7 bases. V shed 5 bases and J 4 bases; nucleotides not matched to a gene: 8. The CDR3 length is 14 residues. Germline loops: CDR1 MNHEY, CDR2 SMNVEV (reference sequence). Here the CDR3 DNA reads TGTGCCAGCAGTCCAGGCCGGGGGGTGTACGAGCAGTACGTC. Encoded protein: CASSPGRGVYEQYV.

This clonotype was seen more than once but under ten times. The chain couples TRBV7-6 to TRBJ2-2; 12 nucleotides match TRBD1. After removal of 1 base from V and 4 bases from J, the junction contained 7 bases not matched to a gene. The CDR3 sequence is 18 residues long. The V gene's germline CDR1 is SGHVS and CDR2 FNYEAQ. The CDR3 sequence: CASSLGPGTGGSTGELFF. The CDR3 DNA is TGTGCCAGCAGCTTAGGCCCCGGGACAGGGGGCAGCACCGGGGAGCTGTTTTTT.

The J gene is TRBJ2-1, the V gene TRBV2; TRBD1 or TRBD2 may be the D gene (5 bases each). V shed 0 bases and J shed 1 base, with 13 bases lying between them. CDR1 is SNHLY and CDR2 is FYNNEI in the germline V gene. The CDR3 covers 17 residues. CDR3 region: CASSEAGLAASYNEQFF. The CDR3 DNA is TGTGCCAGCAGTGAAGCGGGGCTAGCAGCATCCTACAATGAGCAGTTCTTC.

The chain uses TRBV10-3 and TRBJ2-3, with 9 bases identical to TRBD2. The CDR3 covers 14 residues. With V trimmed by 8 bases and J by 2 bases, 5 bases remained unmatched. Germline V gene sequence: CDR1 ENHRY, CDR2 SYGVKD. The CDR3 is CAIGPGLATDTQYF. The CDR3 bases are TGTGCCATCGGTCCGGGACTAGCCACAGATACGCAGTATTTT.

This clonotype was counted at least ten times. The chain uses TRBV7-8 and TRBJ1-4, with D perhaps TRBD1 (6 bases). Trimming removed 10 bases at V and 2 bases at J, with 17 bases between. There are 15 residues in the CDR3. From germline, CDR1 is SGHVS and CDR2 FQNEAQ. CDR3 region: CATLREGGTNEKLFF. The CDR3 DNA is TGTGCCACCCTCCGCGAAGGGGGTACTAATGAAAAACTGTTTTTT.

The rearrangement uses TRBV6-2 or TRBV6-3 and TRBJ2-5, with D hard to call. Germline V gene data show CDR1 as MNHEY and CDR2 as SVGEGT. V was clipped by 0 bases and J by 4 bases, with 3 bases between them. The length of the CDR3 is 12 residues. The CDR3 DNA reads as TGTGCCAGCAGTTACTCGATAGAGACCCAGTACTTC. Its translation: CASSYSIETQYF.

This clonotype was picked up a small number of times. This rearrangement joins TRBV10-2 to TRBJ2-7; tentatively, D is TRBD2 (7 bases). Germline CDR1 reads WSHSY; CDR2 reads SAAADI. The CDR3 has 13 amino acids. V was clipped by 9 bases and J by 0 bases, with 12 bases between them. The CDR3 spells CASYGGPSYEQYF. In nucleotides, the CDR3 is TGCGCCAGTTACGGGGGGCCCTCCTACGAGCAGTACTTC.

This clonotype was seen more than once but under ten times. The gene calls are TRBV9 and TRBJ2-1, with TRBD2 identical over 14 bases. The V gene end was trimmed by 4 bases and the J gene end by 2 bases; junction bases not matched to a gene: 5. The CDR3 runs to 17 residues. Germline loops: CDR1 SGDLS, CDR2 YYNGEE. The CDR3 DNA reads as TGTGCCAGCAGCCACGGGACTAGCGGGGGAACCTACAATGAGCAGTTCTTC. This translates into CASSHGTSGGTYNEQFF. The full variable domain, in which reference TRBV9 and TRBJ2-1 provide the parts outside the CDR3, is DSGVTQTPKHLITATGQRVTLRCSPRSGDLSVYWYQQSLDQGLQFLIQYYNGEERAKGNILERFSAQQFPDLHSELNLSSLELGDSALYFCASSHGTSGGTYNEQFFGPGTRLTVL.

This chain links TRBV20-1 with TRBJ1-1; D is uncertain. The CDR3 loop spans 11 amino acids. V was clipped by 3 bases and J by 11 bases, with 13 bases between them. From germline, CDR1 is DFQATT and CDR2 SNEGSKA (reference sequence). Here the CDR3 DNA reads TGCAGTGCTAGCCTACCCGCTGGGGCTTTCTTT. This translates into CSASLPAGAFF.

In this sample, this clonotype turned up many times. The gene calls are TRBV6-1 and TRBJ2-2; the D is unclear. Per germline, CDR1 MNHNS and CDR2 SASEGT. The germline V and J ends were trimmed by 3 bases and 3 bases, with 11 bases remaining between them. This CDR3 is 15 amino acids long. The CDR3 loop reads CASSDRIWDTGELFF. The CDR3 DNA sequence: TGTGCCAGCAGTGACAGGATTTGGGACACCGGGGAGCTGTTTTTT.

The CDR3, as DNA: TGTGCCAGCAGACAGGGGTTCAGCTCCTACGAGCAGTACGTC. Amino acid sequence: CASRQGFSSYEQYV. The J gene is TRBJ2-7, the V gene TRBV27, with 7 bases identical to TRBD1. V shed 6 bases, J shed 0 bases, and the junction held 5 bases outside the gene matches. The CDR3 is 14 amino acids. Per germline, CDR1 MNHEY and CDR2 SMNVEV (reference sequence).

In regard to this clonotype: Since a much larger clone is just one base distant, this may be a read error. The V and J genes are TRBV7-6 and TRBJ2-1; 8 bases agree with TRBD2. This CDR3 spans 14 amino acids. Per germline, CDR1 SGHVS and CDR2 FNYEAQ. CDR3 nucleotides: TGTGCCGGCAGCGCCCGGGGGGGATACAATGAGCAGTTCTTC. Amino acid sequence: CAGSARGGYNEQFF.

The chain joins TRBV5-5 to TRBJ1-5, with TRBD1 as a possible D gene (5 bases). V was cut by 1 base and J by 3 bases, with 17 bases left in between. CDR3 length equals 17 residues. Germline V gene lookup returns CDR1 SGHKS and CDR2 YYEKEE (reference sequence). The CDR3 DNA reads TGTGCCAGCAGCTTGTCCGGGACCGGAAAACTCAATCAGCCCCAGCATTTT. The encoded protein is CASSLSGTGKLNQPQHF.

The chain uses TRBV12-3 or TRBV12-4 and TRBJ2-3, with 11 bases matching TRBD2. The CDR3 extends over 17 amino acids. V trimming: 4 bases; J trimming: 1 base; junction bases outside the gene matches: 7. CDR3 protein: CASSSSLAGDRTDTQYF. CDR3 sequence (DNA): TGTGCCAGCAGTTCGTCACTAGCGGGGGACCGCACAGATACGCAGTATTTT.

The gene calls are TRBV7-6 and TRBJ2-7; D possibly uses TRBD1 or TRBD2 (5 bases each). This CDR3 is 12 amino acids long. Per germline, CDR1 SGHVS and CDR2 FNYEAQ. V shed 6 bases and J shed 9 bases, with 15 bases lying between them. The CDR3: CASRGSRGRQYV. CDR3 bases: TGTGCCAGCAGGGGGAGTAGGGGTCGGCAGTACGTC.

This chain links TRBV4-1 with TRBJ2-1, with 8 bases that match TRBD2. The CDR3 length is 14 residues. V dropped 1 base and J dropped 8; count of bases not matched to a gene: 4. Germline assignment: CDR1 MGHRA and CDR2 YSYEKL. In DNA, the CDR3 is TGCGCCAGCAGCCAAGGCGGGGGGATGGATGAGCAGTTCTTC. Protein sequence: CASSQGGGMDEQFF.

The genes are TRBV12-5 and TRBJ2-1, with 10 bases lining up with TRBD1. Germline CDR1 and CDR2: LGHNT and FRNRAP. V lost 3 bases, J lost 7 bases, and 6 bases stayed unmatched. This CDR3 has 15 residues. CDR3 DNA: TGTGCTAGTGGTTTCTCCCGACAGGGGGCTAATGAGCAGTTCTTC. As protein: CASGFSRQGANEQFF.

The V gene is TRBV5-4, the J gene TRBJ2-4; D is possibly TRBD2 (7 bases). The CDR3 runs 17 residues. Trimming cost V 1 base and J 6 bases, with 20 bases left between them. CDR1 is SGHNT and CDR2 is YYREEE in the germline V gene (reference sequence). CDR3 amino acids: CASSLSAGGLRINIQYF. The CDR3 coding sequence is TGTGCCAGCAGCTTGTCGGCCGGGGGGCTGAGGATAAACATTCAGTACTTC.

V and J are TRBV27 and TRBJ1-1, with 7 bases identical to TRBD1. This CDR3 contains 16 residues. Unmatched junction bases numbered 12, after V lost 5 bases and J lost 3 bases. Germline V gene sequence: CDR1 MNHEY, CDR2 SMNVEV (reference sequence). Written as DNA, the CDR3 is TGTGCCAGCAGTCCCCGACAGGGAATCTACGACACTGAAGCTTTCTTT. The encoded protein is CASSPRQGIYDTEAFF.

The rearrangement uses TRBV6-1 and TRBJ1-6; perhaps TRBD1 as D (6 bases). This CDR3 is built from 16 residues. The germline gives CDR1 MNHNS, CDR2 SASEGT. V was pared by 3 bases and J by 6 bases, with 15 bases between. CDR3 bases: TGTGCCAGCAGTGATCACAGACAGGCGATTAATTCACCCCTCCACTTT. Translating gives CASSDHRQAINSPLHF.

J is TRBJ2-2 and V is TRBV19; D may be TRBD2 (6 bases). Trimming shortened V by 5 bases and J by 5 bases, and 15 bases separated the two germline ends. The CDR3 spans 15 residues. CDR1 LNHDA and CDR2 SQIVND come from the germline V gene (reference sequence). CDR3 DNA sequence: TGTGCCAGTAGTGGTTGGTCTAGCGCTACCGGGGAGCTGTTTTTT. Its translation is CASSGWSSATGELFF.

The table lists this clonotype with many counts. The chain is built from TRBV6-1 and TRBJ2-1; D is undetermined. This CDR3 has 13 amino acids. Deletions cut 2 bases from V and 6 bases from J, with 8 bases between. Germline V gene lookup returns CDR1 MNHNS and CDR2 SASEGT. CDR3 bases: TGTGCCAGCAGTGAATTCCCCTCCAATGAGCAGTTCTTC. Protein product: CASSEFPSNEQFF.

This clonotype appeared once. The chain carries TRBV4-3 and TRBJ2-6; a weak D match, TRBD1 (6 bases). This CDR3 has 20 residues. Trimming removed 0 bases from V and 0 bases from J, with 18 bases in between. CDR1 is LGHNA and CDR2 is YSLEER in the germline V gene. CDR3 loop: CASSQDHGADRFSGANVLTF. The CDR3 DNA reads as TGCGCCAGCAGCCAAGATCACGGGGCGGACAGATTCTCTGGGGCCAACGTCCTGACTTTC.

This clonotype was counted many times. This sequence joins TRBV6-5 and TRBJ2-1; 7 nucleotides agree with TRBD1. In germline, CDR1 is MNHEY, CDR2 SVGAGI. The CDR3 spans 17 residues. The junction had 18 bases not matched to a gene; V was cut back by 5 bases and J by 8 bases. The CDR3 loop is CASSQSLDRALFDEQFF. The CDR3 coding sequence is TGTGCCAGCAGTCAATCATTAGACAGGGCACTTTTCGATGAGCAGTTCTTC.